The 13 T cell receptor beta chains presented below share a single source sample, sequenced in a study of T-cell memory formation after mild COVID-19. TCRdb reprocessed the 5' RACE reads with MiXCR, giving one entry per CDR3 protein. Of 100,000 to 150,000 distinct CDR3 sequences listed, about 5.9% were seen once; the top ten hold under 2.5%. The sequenced sample consisted of PBMCs or a T cell subset sorted from them (not recorded which). These TCRs come from an adult woman who had mild COVID-19 (a few samples of this study predate the infection). Cell type and time point are not known.

This clonotype appeared many times. The gene calls are TRBV29-1 and TRBJ1-2, with 9 bases lining up with TRBD1. The ends lost 7 bases at V and 8 bases at J; junction bases unmatched: 14. Looked up from germline, CDR1 is SQVTM and CDR2 is ANQGSEA. The CDR3 extends over 14 amino acids. CDR3: CSATGGLLASGYTF. DNA for the CDR3: TGCAGCGCGACAGGGGGTCTCCTCGCGAGCGGCTACACCTTC.

The V and J genes are TRBV12-3 or TRBV12-4 and TRBJ2-7, with TRBD2 identical over 9 bases. There are 15 residues in the CDR3. J was trimmed by 2 bases and V by 4 bases; bases with no gene match: 6. CDR3 protein: CASSSPGLAAYEQYF. The CDR3, as DNA: TGTGCCAGCAGTTCTCCGGGACTAGCAGCCTACGAGCAGTACTTC.

The table lists this clonotype with many counts. The CDR3 reads CASSSSGMAGYTF. The CDR3 bases are TGTGCCAGCAGCTCTTCCGGTATGGCTGGCTACACCTTC. The genes are TRBV5-5 and TRBJ1-2, with D hard to call. The V gene lost 3 bases and the J gene lost 7 bases, with 13 bases spanning the gap. This CDR3 contains 13 residues. Germline V gene sequence: CDR1 SGHKS, CDR2 YYEKEE (reference sequence).

This clonotype was observed at least ten times. V is TRBV25-1 and J is TRBJ2-3, with TRBD2 as a possible D gene (5 bases). This CDR3 contains 13 residues. Germline V gene data show CDR1 as MGHDK and CDR2 as SYGVNS. Trimming stripped 8 bases from V and 5 bases from J, with 14 bases between. CDR3 nucleotide sequence: TGTGCCAGCTTTGGGCGGGCCGGAGATACGCAGTATTTT. The encoded protein is CASFGRAGDTQYF.

Many counts were recorded for this clonotype. The chain recombines TRBV7-2 with TRBJ2-6; D possibly corresponds to TRBD2 (6 bases). Looked up from germline, CDR1 is SGHTA and CDR2 is FQGNSA. The CDR3 consists of 18 residues. V was cut by 1 base and J by 2 bases, with 15 bases left in between. CDR3 DNA sequence: TGTGCCAGCAGCTTAGTCTTCGCGGGAAGAGCTGGGGCCAACGTCCTGACTTTC. Residues: CASSLVFAGRAGANVLTF. Full variable domain (missing parts from reference TRBV7-2 and TRBJ2-6): GAGVSQSPSNKVTEKGKDVELRCDPISGHTALYWYRQSLGQGLEFLIYFQGNSAPDKSGLPSDRFSAERTGGSVSTLTIQRTQQEDSAVYLCASSLVFAGRAGANVLTFGAGSRLTVL.

This clonotype has only a few counts. The chain couples TRBV24-1 to TRBJ2-1; 9 bases agree with TRBD2. The CDR3 has 16 residues. Germline lookup yields CDR1 KGHDR and CDR2 SFDVKD. V gave up 2 bases and J gave up 6 bases; unmatched junction bases: 7. CDR3 region: CATSDSGREGRNEQFF. The CDR3 nucleotides read TGTGCCACCAGTGATTCCGGGCGGGAGGGCCGCAATGAGCAGTTCTTC.

This clonotype has a handful of counts. The CDR3 reads CSARDGGTSTDTQYF. For the CDR3, the DNA is TGCAGTGCTAGAGACGGAGGGACTAGCACAGATACGCAGTATTTT. This chain links TRBV20-1 with TRBJ2-3; a possible D gene is TRBD2 (6 bases). Per germline, CDR1 DFQATT and CDR2 SNEGSKA (reference sequence). Trimming cost V 0 bases and J 0 bases, with 10 bases left between them. CDR3 length: 15 amino acids.

This clonotype was seen more than once but under ten times. The chain recombines TRBV7-9 with TRBJ1-5, with D possibly TRBD1 on 5 matching bases. V gave up 5 bases and J gave up 6 bases, with 17 bases separating them. Germline V gene data show CDR1 as SEHNR and CDR2 as FQNEAQ (reference sequence). This CDR3 contains 15 residues. The CDR3 DNA reads as TGTGCCAGCAGCGTCGGGGCAGTCAGCGGTCAGCCCCAGCATTTT. Residues: CASSVGAVSGQPQHF.

The chain has TRBV3-1 and TRBJ2-1; 7 positions match TRBD1. Unmatched junction bases numbered 9, after V lost 4 bases and J lost 12 bases. CDR1 is LGHDT, CDR2 YNNKEL, per germline (reference sequence). This CDR3 has 13 residues. CDR3 sequence: CASSRAPRDRQFF. The CDR3 coding sequence is TGTGCCAGCAGCCGCGCACCCCGGGACAGGCAGTTCTTC.

This clonotype came up many times. The genes are TRBV5-1 and TRBJ2-1; possibly TRBD1 or TRBD2 for D (6 bases each). The CDR3 covers 15 residues. Between the trimmed V and J ends, which lost 4 bases and 5 bases, there was a span of 16 bases. Germline CDR1 SGHRS, CDR2 YFSETQ. The CDR3 nucleotides are TGCGCCAGCAGCCCGGACGGGGGCGCGAACAATGAGCAGTTCTTC. Translation: CASSPDGGANNEQFF.

This clonotype has just a few counts. The V and J genes are TRBV7-9 and TRBJ1-4; D may be TRBD1 (5 bases). The CDR3 covers 15 residues. Germline CDR1 is SEHNR and CDR2 is FQNEAQ (reference sequence). V lost 4 bases to trimming and J lost 3 bases, with 12 bases between them. CDR3 nucleotide sequence: TGTGCCAGCAGCTCACACAGGAATCCTAATGAAAAACTGTTTTTT. Translation: CASSSHRNPNEKLFF. Drawing the rest from reference TRBV7-9 and TRBJ1-4, the complete variable domain is DTGVSQNPRHKITKRGQNVTFRCDPISEHNRLYWYRQTLGQGPEFLTYFQNEAQLEKSRLLSDRFSAERPKGSFSTLEIQRTEQGDSAMYLCASSSHRNPNEKLFFGSGTQLSVL.

The V call is TRBV12-3 or TRBV12-4, the J call TRBJ1-6; D is perhaps TRBD1 (5 bases). The CDR3 runs 16 residues. Deletions cut 7 bases from V and 6 bases from J, with 19 bases between. The CDR3 loop reads CASTLEAGRPNSPLHF. The CDR3 DNA follows: TGTGCCAGCACCCTAGAAGCGGGACGGCCTAATTCACCCCTCCACTTT.

This clonotype has only a few counts. The chain recombines TRBV12-3 or TRBV12-4 with TRBJ1-6; no definite D call. The ends were cut back, 4 bases at V and 8 bases at J, with 6 bases in the middle. The CDR3 is 12 residues long. The CDR3 coding sequence is TGTGCCAGCAGTTCCGACTATTCACCCCTCCACTTT. Its protein is CASSSDYSPLHF.